Below, 14 T cell receptor beta chains from the same sample are listed, as sequenced in a study of blood T cell repertoires in COVID-19 (dated by TCRdb to 2020 to 2021). The library was built by means of the immunoSEQ multiplex PCR assay. In its TCRdb copy, this immuneACCESS table keeps in-frame sequences only and misses some clones. Where compared with another copy, unresolved V genes explain less than half of these, and the others have no known cause. This sample gives roughly 200,000 clones in total; around three quarters of them show up just once. The top ten constitute less than 6% of the sample. The sample was peripheral blood. These receptors were collected from an older woman with acute or convalescent COVID-19.

This clone was seen just once. This chain joins TRBV5-6 and TRBJ2-5, with a tentative D call TRBD2 (5 bases). V was pared by 2 bases and J by 0 bases, with 8 bases between. This CDR3 has 14 residues. CDR1 is SGHDT and CDR2 is YYEEEE in the germline V gene. The CDR3 DNA follows: TGTGCCAGCAGCTTTGTGGACTACCAAGAGACCCAGTACTTC. Amino acids: CASSFVDYQETQYF.

The chain carries TRBV7-9 and TRBJ1-6; D gene unclear. V lost 3 bases and J lost 10, with 7 bases in between. The CDR3 contains 12 residues. Germline V gene data show CDR1 as SEHNR and CDR2 as FQNEAQ (reference sequence). The CDR3 region has the DNA TGTGCCAGCAGCTTTGAGGAATCACCCCTCCACTTT. It encodes CASSFEESPLHF. The full variable domain, its missing parts supplied by reference TRBV7-9 and TRBJ1-6, is DTGVSQNPRHKITKRGQNVTFRCDPISEHNRLYWYRQTLGQGPEFLTYFQNEAQLEKSRLLSDRFSAERPKGSFSTLEIQRTEQGDSAMYLCASSFEESPLHFGNGTRLTVT.

In the case of this clone: The same CDR3 arises from other DNA sequences in this sample as well. The chain uses TRBV24-1 and TRBJ2-3; D ambiguous. The CDR3 has 15 amino acids. Germline V gene lookup returns CDR1 KGHDR and CDR2 SFDVKD. Trimming took 0 bases from V and 1 from J, leaving 7 bases between them. The CDR3: CATSDLGQGTDTQYF. The CDR3 DNA reads as TGTGCCACCAGTGATTTGGGGCAGGGCACAGATACGCAGTATTTT.

The genes are TRBV7-2 and TRBJ2-1; 9 bases are a match to TRBD2. Germline assignment: CDR1 SGHTA and CDR2 FQGNSA. The CDR3 is 16 amino acids. V was pared by 2 bases and J by 9 bases, with 11 bases of the junction left unmatched. CDR3 bases: TGTGCCAGCAGCTTATGGGGTAGCGGGAGCGTAGGTGAGCAGTTCTTC. Its translation is CASSLWGSGSVGEQFF.

This clone was detected ten times or more. The V call is TRBV19, the J call TRBJ1-6; 9 bases are a match to TRBD1. Germline CDR1 LNHDA, CDR2 SQIVND (reference sequence). The CDR3 is made up of 14 amino acids. V lost 5 bases to trimming and J lost 7 bases; unmatched junction nucleotides: 3. The CDR3 sequence is CASSAQGANSPLHF. CDR3 bases: TGTGCCAGTAGTGCACAGGGGGCGAATTCACCCCTCCACTTT.

The CDR3, as DNA: TGCGCCAGCAGCTTGGATGGGACTAGCATCACCCTAAATGAGCAGTTCTTC. Protein: CASSLDGTSITLNEQFF. The chain combines TRBV5-1 with TRBJ2-1, with 9 bases aligning to TRBD2. V lost 0 bases and J lost 7; bases outside the gene matches: 11. Germline V gene sequence: CDR1 SGHRS, CDR2 YFSETQ. CDR3 length equals 17 residues.

The chain employs TRBV11-2 and TRBJ1-2; TRBD1 matches 9 bases. This CDR3 spans 14 amino acids. CDR1 is SGHAT, CDR2 FQNNGV, per germline. Germline trimming cut 4 bases from V and 8 bases from J; bases unmatched to any gene: 8. The CDR3 protein is CASSSSRQGDGYTF. The CDR3 bases are TGTGCCAGCAGCTCTAGCAGACAGGGGGACGGCTACACCTTC. Looking up the rest from reference TRBV11-2 and TRBJ1-2 gives the full variable domain: EAGVAQSPRYKIIEKRQSVAFWCNPISGHATLYWYQQILGQGPKLLIQFQNNGVVDDSQLPKDRFSAERLKGVDSTLKIQPAKLEDSAVYLCASSSSRQGDGYTFGSGTRLTVV.

As for this clone: The junction departs from the called germline gene at one end, perhaps through a read error. V is TRBV5-1 and J is TRBJ2-3, with TRBD2 matching over 12 bases. Per the germline V gene, CDR1 is SGHRS and CDR2 is YFSETQ. The CDR3 is made up of 15 amino acids. The CDR3 loop is CASSSTSGGTETQYF. The CDR3 DNA reads TGCGCCAGCAGCTCTACTAGCGGGGGGACAGAAACGCAGTATTTT.

The V call is TRBV27, the J call TRBJ2-7; tentative D call: TRBD1 (5 bases). In germline, CDR1 is MNHEY, CDR2 SMNVEV (reference sequence). The V end lost 10 bases, the J end lost 2 bases, and 18 bases lay between the germline ends. CDR3 size: 14 residues. CDR3 sequence reads: CATPKRGETYEQYF. CDR3 coding DNA: TGTGCCACCCCAAAAAGGGGTGAGACCTACGAGCAGTACTTC.

This sequence joins TRBV30 and TRBJ2-3, with 14 bases identical to TRBD2. After removal of 5 bases from V and 4 bases from J, the junction contained 5 bases not matched to a gene. The CDR3 covers 15 residues. Germline values: CDR1 GTSNPN, CDR2 SVGIG (reference sequence). The CDR3 spells CAWGGLAGVADTQYF. The DNA of the CDR3 is TGTGCCTGGGGGGGACTAGCGGGAGTTGCAGATACGCAGTATTTT.

This chain joins TRBV5-6 and TRBJ2-1; D gene uncertain. Germline V gene sequence: CDR1 SGHDT, CDR2 YYEEEE. The CDR3 spans 12 residues. The germline V and J ends were trimmed by 0 bases and 9 bases, with 7 bases remaining between them. CDR3 sequence: CASSLGVAEQFF. CDR3 nucleotides: TGTGCCAGCAGCTTGGGAGTAGCTGAGCAGTTCTTC.

This sequence joins TRBV10-1 and TRBJ2-1; D call uncertain. CDR1 and CDR2 (germline): WNHNN, SYGVQD (reference sequence). This CDR3 contains 14 residues. Trimming pared 3 bases from V and 4 bases from J, leaving 10 bases between. The CDR3 DNA follows: TGCGCCAGCAGTGATGGCCAGGCATACAATGAGCAGTTCTTC. Residues: CASSDGQAYNEQFF.

The rearrangement links TRBV7-3 to TRBJ2-7; TRBD1 aligns across 9 bases. J was trimmed by 0 bases and V by 2 bases; bases with no gene match: 2. Germline loops: CDR1 SGHTA, CDR2 FQGTGA. The CDR3 is made up of 15 amino acids. The CDR3 region is CASSLGQGISYEQYF. CDR3 DNA sequence: TGTGCCAGCAGCTTAGGACAGGGGATCTCCTACGAGCAGTACTTC.

The V and J genes are TRBV19 and TRBJ2-7; a possible D gene is TRBD2 (6 bases). Germline V gene data show CDR1 as LNHDA and CDR2 as SQIVND (reference sequence). V was cut by 3 bases and J by 2 bases, with 11 bases left in between. CDR3 size: 14 residues. The CDR3 region has the DNA TGTGCCAGTAGTATGGGGGGTCAGGCCTACGAGCAGTACTTC. Protein: CASSMGGQAYEQYF.